The 9 T cell receptor beta chains listed next were all sequenced from one sample in a study of CD8+ T cells in alopecia areata. RNA, once extracted, was reverse transcribed into cDNA for use as the sequencing template. The assay was immunoSEQ multiplex PCR, and TCRdb's table has in-frame clones only and misses some. The profile shows tens of thousands of clones, roughly 80% of them singletons. The sample consisted of NKG2D-low CD8+ T cells sorted from blood. These receptors all come from a human donor with alopecia areata.

V is TRBV27 and J is TRBJ2-7, with D tentatively TRBD2 (5 bases). This CDR3 region has 15 residues. V shed 2 bases and J shed 3 bases, with 14 bases lying between them. CDR1 is MNHEY, CDR2 SMNVEV, per germline (reference sequence). CDR3 protein: CASSLLSGLGYEQYF. In DNA, the CDR3 is TGTGCCAGCAGTTTACTGTCCGGACTGGGCTACGAGCAGTACTTC.

The CDR3 protein is CASSLGEGGNIQYF. The CDR3 DNA reads as TGTGCCAGCAGCTTAGGGGAGGGTGGAAACATTCAGTACTTC. This chain joins TRBV7-3 and TRBJ2-4; 7 bases map to TRBD2. Germline-derived CDR1 and CDR2 are SGHTA and FQGTGA. This CDR3 has 14 amino acids. The ends lost 2 bases at V and 6 bases at J; junction bases unmatched: 4.

This chain uses TRBV6-4 with TRBJ2-1, with 9 bases matching TRBD2. CDR1 is MRHNA and CDR2 is SNTAGT in the germline V gene. Unmatched junction bases numbered 1, after V lost 4 bases and J lost 0 bases. CDR3 length: 15 residues. The CDR3 spells CASSGGGGSYNEQFF. The CDR3 DNA sequence: TGTGCCAGCAGTGGCGGGGGGGGCTCCTACAATGAGCAGTTCTTC.

The J gene is TRBJ2-1, the V gene TRBV29-1; 11 bases are shared with TRBD1. The CDR3 totals 14 residues. The V gene end was trimmed by 3 bases and the J gene end by 5 bases; junction bases not matched to a gene: 3. Germline values: CDR1 SQVTM, CDR2 ANQGSEA. The CDR3 here is CSVEGTGGDNEQFF. The CDR3 bases are TGCAGCGTTGAGGGGACAGGGGGAGACAATGAGCAGTTCTTC.

The table lists this clone with a few counts. The chain employs TRBV14 and TRBJ2-3, with unresolved D. The CDR3 has 13 residues. Germline CDR1 reads SGHDN; CDR2 reads FVKESK. The V end lost 1 base, the J end lost 6 bases, and 8 bases lay between the germline ends. CDR3 DNA sequence: TGTGCCAGCAGCCAAGGGGTCGCCGATACGCAGTATTTT. As protein: CASSQGVADTQYF. Drawing the rest from reference TRBV14 and TRBJ2-3, the complete variable domain is EAGVTQFPSHSVIEKGQTVTLRCDPISGHDNLYWYRRVMGKEIKFLLHFVKESKQDESGMPNNRFLAERTGGTYSTLKVQPAELEDSGVYFCASSQGVADTQYFGPGTRLTVL.

This clone was recorded once. The CDR3 DNA follows: TGTGCCAGCACTCCCCCGGGACAGGGGCATAATGAGCAGTTCTTC. This translates into CASTPPGQGHNEQFF. V is TRBV6-6 and J is TRBJ2-1; 10 bases line up with TRBD1. Trimming cost V 7 bases and J 7 bases; bases outside gene matches: 10. Germline V gene lookup returns CDR1 MNHNY and CDR2 SVGAGI (reference sequence). CDR3 length: 15 residues.

The chain carries TRBV4-1 and TRBJ2-7; 8 positions agree with TRBD1. The V and J ends lost 4 bases and 1 base, in that order; junction bases with no gene match: 9. Looked up from germline, CDR1 is MGHRA and CDR2 is YSYEKL. There are 16 residues in the CDR3. The CDR3 nucleotides are TGCGCCAGCAGCCCCCCACAGGACAGGGATTCCTACGAGCAGTACTTC. Its translation: CASSPPQDRDSYEQYF.

The rearrangement joins TRBV4-3 to TRBJ2-7; no clear D gene. Trimming removed 0 bases at V and 4 bases at J, with 7 bases between. The CDR3 spans 13 residues. Per germline, CDR1 LGHNA and CDR2 YSLEER. Here the CDR3 DNA reads TGCGCCAGCAGCCAAGATTCACCTTACGAGCAGTACTTC. Protein product: CASSQDSPYEQYF.

The chain combines TRBV15 with TRBJ2-1; 9 bases fit TRBD1. V lost 0 bases, J lost 5 bases, and 5 bases stayed unmatched. CDR1 is LNHNV and CDR2 is YYDKDF in the germline V gene (reference sequence). The CDR3 spans 16 residues. The CDR3 region is CATSREAGQGDNEQFF. In DNA form, the CDR3 reads TGTGCCACCAGCAGAGAGGCGGGACAGGGTGACAATGAGCAGTTCTTC.